This is a list of T cell receptor beta chains from one sample in a study of neoadjuvant nivolumab and ipilimumab in lung cancer. Using immunoSEQ multiplex PCR, the repertoire was profiled, and TCRdb retains in-frame clones only, with some absent. The sample consists of fewer than 20,000 clones, about 87% of them appearing once. The input for sequencing was peripheral blood, taken before neoadjuvant nivolumab, alone or with ipilimumab. These TCRs come from an adult with non-small cell lung cancer. Each CDR3 is given with its conserved first and last residue. Each record gives: D gene, V gene, J gene, clone size, CDR3 protein, CDR3 DNA. The D gene is left open where the match is weak. Clone size is not always given. Where it is, it says once, few, many or a class for expanded clones.

NA	TRBV6-5	TRBJ1-2	NA	CASSTTAINYGYTF	TGTGCCAGCAGTACGACAGCGATAAACTATGGCTACACCTTC
TRBD2	TRBV9	TRBJ2-5	NA	CASSPGLAGGPYQETQYF	TGTGCCAGCAGCCCAGGACTAGCGGGAGGGCCCTACCAAGAGACCCAGTACTTC
TRBD2	TRBV4-2	TRBJ2-7	NA	CASSQNLGLAGGSYEQYF	TGTGCCAGCAGCCAAAACCTGGGACTAGCGGGAGGGTCGTACGAGCAGTACTTC
TRBD1	TRBV14	TRBJ1-5	NA	CASSPTGAVQPQHF	TGTGCCAGCAGCCCAACAGGGGCGGTTCAGCCCCAGCATTTT
NA	TRBV6-8	TRBJ2-7	NA	CASSYSGAISYF	TGTGCCAGCAGTTACTCCGGGGCTATCTCGTACTTC
TRBD1	TRBV5-1	TRBJ2-2	NA	CASSLYFGTGGTGELFF	TGCGCCAGCAGCTTGTACTTCGGGACAGGGGGAACCGGGGAGCTGTTTTTT
NA	TRBV2	TRBJ2-7	NA	CASSEVRGAVPYEQYF	TGTGCCAGCAGTGAAGTGCGGGGTGCAGTCCCCTACGAGCAGTACTTC
NA	TRBV2	TRBJ2-5	NA	CASSDALLRSETQYF	TGTGCCAGCAGTGACGCCCTGCTAAGGTCGGAGACCCAGTACTTC
TRBD1	TRBV7-2	TRBJ2-5	NA	CASTPGGHRGETQYF	TGTGCCAGCACCCCTGGGGGCCACAGGGGGGAGACCCAGTACTTC
NA	TRBV25-1	TRBJ2-1	NA	CASSGRRQFF	TGTGCCAGCAGTGGTAGGCGGCAGTTCTTC
TRBD2	TRBV30	TRBJ2-1	NA	CAWSWIAGGDEQFF	TGTGCCTGGAGTTGGATAGCGGGAGGGGATGAGCAGTTCTTC
NA	TRBV18	TRBJ1-1	NA	CASSPTGGDTEAFF	TGTGCCAGCTCCCCCACAGGAGGGGACACTGAAGCTTTCTTT
TRBD2	TRBV5-4	TRBJ2-1	NA	CASSLAGGSTNEQFF	TGTGCCAGCAGCTTGGCCGGGGGGAGTACGAATGAGCAGTTCTTC
NA	TRBV9	TRBJ2-7	NA	CASSVAGFDDEQYF	TGTGCCAGCAGCGTAGCAGGGTTCGACGACGAGCAGTACTTC
TRBD1	TRBV9	TRBJ2-5	NA	CASSLPAGGGTQYF	TGTGCCAGCAGCCTCCCGGCAGGGGGTGGGACCCAGTACTTC
NA	TRBV10-3	TRBJ1-1	NA	CAISGVQNTEAFF	TGTGCCATCAGCGGGGTACAGAACACTGAAGCTTTCTTT
NA	TRBV4-2	TRBJ2-2	few	CASSQEFGDTGELFF	TGTGCCAGCAGCCAAGAGTTCGGGGACACCGGGGAGCTGTTTTTT
NA	TRBV2	TRBJ1-1	few	CASSEAGRNTEAFF	TGTGCCAGCAGTGAAGCAGGACGGAACACTGAAGCTTTCTTT
TRBD2	TRBV29-1	TRBJ2-7	NA	CSVEGTSGGNYEQYF	TGCAGCGTTGAAGGCACTAGCGGCGGTAACTACGAGCAGTACTTC
NA	TRBV10-3	TRBJ1-2	few	CAISESGNYGYTF	TGTGCCATCAGTGAATCTGGGAACTATGGCTACACCTTC
NA	TRBV28	TRBJ2-7	NA	CASSFGKGYEQYF	TGTGCCAGCAGTTTCGGTAAAGGATACGAGCAGTACTTC
TRBD1	TRBV5-1	TRBJ2-7	once	CASSLARDRDIYEQYF	TGCGCCAGCAGCTTGGCCCGCGACAGGGACATATACGAGCAGTACTTC
NA	TRBV7-2	TRBJ2-2	NA	CASRQSLNTGELFF	TGTGCCAGCCGACAGTCACTAAACACCGGGGAGCTGTTTTTT
NA	TRBV30	TRBJ2-5	NA	CAWSIQDQETQYF	TGTGCCTGGAGTATACAGGACCAAGAGACCCAGTACTTC
TRBD2	TRBV19	TRBJ2-1	NA	CASSSTTSGRQNEQFF	TGTGCCAGTAGTTCAACGACTAGCGGGAGGCAGAATGAGCAGTTCTTC
TRBD2	TRBV4-1	TRBJ2-7	NA	CASSQDRASGSHEQYF	TGCGCCAGCAGCCAAGATAGGGCTAGCGGGAGCCACGAGCAGTACTTC
NA	TRBV5-1	TRBJ1-1	NA	CASSLAALMNTEAFF	TGCGCCAGCAGCTTGGCCGCACTGATGAACACTGAAGCTTTCTTT
NA	TRBV2	TRBJ2-7	NA	CASRPGTRTYEQYF	TGTGCCAGCAGGCCCGGGACACGGACCTACGAGCAGTACTTC
NA	TRBV12-5	TRBJ2-3	NA	CASGLAGTTDTQYF	TGTGCTAGTGGTTTGGCCGGGACCACAGATACGCAGTATTTT
NA	TRBV7-2	TRBJ1-1	NA	CASSMGANTEAFF	TGTGCCAGCAGCATGGGGGCGAACACTGAAGCTTTCTTT
TRBD2	TRBV11-2	TRBJ2-1	NA	CASSLSGLAGNEQFF	TGTGCCAGCAGCTTGTCGGGACTAGCGGGGAATGAGCAGTTCTTC
NA	TRBV30	TRBJ1-1	few	CAWGRSNTEAFF	TGTGCCTGGGGGAGGTCGAACACTGAAGCTTTCTTT
NA	TRBV6-5	TRBJ1-1	NA	CASSYSSEWTEAFF	TGTGCCAGCAGTTACTCGAGTGAGTGGACTGAAGCTTTCTTT
NA	TRBV11-2	TRBJ2-7	NA	CPTRRGPGGIGPSYEQYF	TGTCCAACCCGGCGTGGGCCAGGGGGGATTGGCCCCTCCTACGAGCAGTACTTC